This T cell receptor beta chain was sequenced for a study of long-term antiretroviral therapy in people with HIV. No donor had fewer than one pre-ART PBMC sample or fewer than two post-ART PBMC samples. Run at survey level, the immunoSEQ assay was version v3.0. Generated by immunoSEQ multiplex PCR, the TCRdb table keeps only in-frame clones and is missing some. This table holds tens of thousands of clones, approximately 80% found once. Study-level findings and limits: Blood dates from the mid-2000s to the late 2010s, possibly under older ART regimens.

The germline V gene has CDR1 SGHTA and CDR2 FQGTGA. Trimming cost V 5 bases and J 10 bases; bases outside gene matches: 7. CDR3 size: 13 residues. Notes on this clone: Its antigen is still unknown.

Sequenced here: unsorted PBMCs, sampled 3.1 years after starting antiretroviral therapy. This chain joins TRBV7-3 and TRBJ2-1; TRBD1 matches 8 bases. This TCR was recovered from a woman aged 45-59 years with HIV. The CDR3 DNA follows: TGTGCCAGCAGCCCTCAGGGGGCACACGAGCAGTTCTTC. Translated, it gives CASSPQGAHEQFF.